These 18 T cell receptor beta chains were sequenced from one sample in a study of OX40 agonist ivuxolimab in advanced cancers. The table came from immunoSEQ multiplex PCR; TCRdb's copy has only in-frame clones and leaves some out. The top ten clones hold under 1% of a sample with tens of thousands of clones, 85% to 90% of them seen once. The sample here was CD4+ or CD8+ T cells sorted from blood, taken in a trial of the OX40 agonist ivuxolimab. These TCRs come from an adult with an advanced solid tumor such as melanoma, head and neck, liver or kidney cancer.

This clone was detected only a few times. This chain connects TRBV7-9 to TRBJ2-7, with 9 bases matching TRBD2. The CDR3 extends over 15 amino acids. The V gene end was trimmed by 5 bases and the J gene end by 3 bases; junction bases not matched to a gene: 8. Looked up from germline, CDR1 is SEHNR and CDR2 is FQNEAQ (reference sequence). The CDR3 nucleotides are TGTGCCAGCAGCACCCCTCCTAGCGGGGACTACGAGCAGTACTTC. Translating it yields CASSTPPSGDYEQYF. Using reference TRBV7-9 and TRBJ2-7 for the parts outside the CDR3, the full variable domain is DTGVSQNPRHKITKRGQNVTFRCDPISEHNRLYWYRQTLGQGPEFLTYFQNEAQLEKSRLLSDRFSAERPKGSFSTLEIQRTEQGDSAMYLCASSTPPSGDYEQYFGPGTRLTVT.

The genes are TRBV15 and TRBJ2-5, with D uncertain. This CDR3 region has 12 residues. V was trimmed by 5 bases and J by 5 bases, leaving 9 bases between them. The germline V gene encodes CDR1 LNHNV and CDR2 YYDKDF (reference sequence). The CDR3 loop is CATSSHAETQYF. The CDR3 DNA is TGTGCCACCAGCTCCCACGCGGAGACCCAGTACTTC.

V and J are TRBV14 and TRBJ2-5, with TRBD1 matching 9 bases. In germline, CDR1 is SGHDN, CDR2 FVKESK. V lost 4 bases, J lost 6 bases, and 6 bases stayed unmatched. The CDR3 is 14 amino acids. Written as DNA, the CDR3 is TGTGCCAGCAGCCCGGGGACAGGGAGACAGACCCAGTACTTC. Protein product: CASSPGTGRQTQYF.

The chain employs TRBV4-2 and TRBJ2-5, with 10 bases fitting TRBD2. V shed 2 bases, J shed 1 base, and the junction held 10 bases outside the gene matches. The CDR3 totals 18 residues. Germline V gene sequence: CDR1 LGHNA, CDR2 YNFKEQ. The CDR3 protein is CASSQLLAGVRSQETQYF. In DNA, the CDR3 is TGTGCCAGCAGCCAACTTCTAGCGGGAGTAAGGTCCCAAGAGACCCAGTACTTC.

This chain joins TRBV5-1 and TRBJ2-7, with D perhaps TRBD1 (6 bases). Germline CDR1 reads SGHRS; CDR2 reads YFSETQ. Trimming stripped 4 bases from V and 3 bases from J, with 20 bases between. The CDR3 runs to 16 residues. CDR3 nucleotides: TGCGCCAGCAGCCTGGAGTCGGCAGGGGTTCTCTACGAGCAGTACTTC. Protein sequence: CASSLESAGVLYEQYF.

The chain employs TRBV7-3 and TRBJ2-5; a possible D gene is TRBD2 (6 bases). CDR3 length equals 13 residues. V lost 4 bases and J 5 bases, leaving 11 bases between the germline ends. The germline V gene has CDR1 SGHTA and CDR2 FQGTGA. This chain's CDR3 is CASSSSVLETQYF. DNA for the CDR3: TGTGCCAGCAGCTCTAGCGTTTTGGAGACCCAGTACTTC.

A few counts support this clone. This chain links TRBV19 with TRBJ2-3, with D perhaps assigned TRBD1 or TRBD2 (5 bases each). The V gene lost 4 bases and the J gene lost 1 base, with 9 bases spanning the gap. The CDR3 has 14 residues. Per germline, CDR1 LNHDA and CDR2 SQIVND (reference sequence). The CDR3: CASSRDGGTDTQYF. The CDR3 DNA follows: TGTGCCAGTAGTAGGGACGGAGGCACAGATACGCAGTATTTT.

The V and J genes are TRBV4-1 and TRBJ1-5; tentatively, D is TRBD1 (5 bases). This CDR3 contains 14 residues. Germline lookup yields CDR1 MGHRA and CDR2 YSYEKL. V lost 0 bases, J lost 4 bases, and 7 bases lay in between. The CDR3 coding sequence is TGCGCCAGCAGCCAAGAGGGGCGGAATCAGCCCCAGCATTTT. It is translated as CASSQEGRNQPQHF.

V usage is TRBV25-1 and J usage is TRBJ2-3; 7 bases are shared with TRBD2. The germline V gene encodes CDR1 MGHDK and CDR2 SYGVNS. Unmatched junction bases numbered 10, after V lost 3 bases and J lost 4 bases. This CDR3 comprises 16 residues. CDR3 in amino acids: CASSERVSGFADTQYF. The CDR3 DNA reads TGTGCCAGCAGTGAGCGGGTTAGCGGGTTTGCAGATACGCAGTATTTT.

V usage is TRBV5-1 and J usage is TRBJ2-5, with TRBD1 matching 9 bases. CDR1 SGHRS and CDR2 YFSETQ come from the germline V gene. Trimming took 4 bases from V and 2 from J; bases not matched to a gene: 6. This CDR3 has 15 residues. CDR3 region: CASSPSGQGQETQYF. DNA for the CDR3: TGCGCCAGCAGCCCCTCAGGACAGGGGCAAGAGACCCAGTACTTC.

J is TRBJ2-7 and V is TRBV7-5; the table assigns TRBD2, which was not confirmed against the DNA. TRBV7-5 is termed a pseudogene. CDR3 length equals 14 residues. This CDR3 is CARSLGLATYEQYF. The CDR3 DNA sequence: TGTGCCAGAAGCCTCGGACTAGCGACCTACGAGCAGTACTTC.

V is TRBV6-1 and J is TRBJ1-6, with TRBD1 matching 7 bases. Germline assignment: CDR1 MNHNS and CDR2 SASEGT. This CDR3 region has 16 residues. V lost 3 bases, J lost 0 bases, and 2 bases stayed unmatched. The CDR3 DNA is TGTGCCAGCAGTGACAGGGGGGACTCCTATAATTCACCCCTCCACTTT. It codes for CASSDRGDSYNSPLHF.

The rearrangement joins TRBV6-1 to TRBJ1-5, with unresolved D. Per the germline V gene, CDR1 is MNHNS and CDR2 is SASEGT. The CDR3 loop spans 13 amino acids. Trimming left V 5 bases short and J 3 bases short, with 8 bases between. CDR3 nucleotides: TGTGCCAGCAGTTGGTCAAACAATCAGCCCCAGCATTTT. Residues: CASSWSNNQPQHF.

CDR3 sequence reads: CSVLTSGGETQYF. The CDR3 nucleotides read TGCAGCGTCTTGACTAGCGGGGGGGAGACCCAGTACTTC. The chain links TRBV29-1 to TRBJ2-5; 13 bases are a match to TRBD2. V trimming: 6 bases; J trimming: 5 bases; junction bases outside the gene matches: 3. The CDR3 contains 13 residues. Germline V lookup: CDR1 SQVTM, CDR2 ANQGSEA.

For the CDR3, the DNA is TGTGCCAGCAGTTCCGGACAGTTGAACACTGAAGCTTTCTTT. Its protein product is CASSSGQLNTEAFF. The chain is built from TRBV28 and TRBJ1-1; D is possibly TRBD1 (6 bases). The CDR3 loop spans 14 amino acids. V shed 4 bases and J shed 0 bases, with 9 bases lying between them. Germline CDR1 reads MDHEN; CDR2 reads SYDVKM. Based on the CDR3 plus reference TRBV28 and TRBJ1-1, the full variable domain is DVKVTQSSRYLVKRTGEKVFLECVQDMDHENMFWYRQDPGLGLRLIYFSYDVKMKEKGDIPEGYSVSREKKERFSLILESASTNQTSMYLCASSSGQLNTEAFFGQGTRLTVV.

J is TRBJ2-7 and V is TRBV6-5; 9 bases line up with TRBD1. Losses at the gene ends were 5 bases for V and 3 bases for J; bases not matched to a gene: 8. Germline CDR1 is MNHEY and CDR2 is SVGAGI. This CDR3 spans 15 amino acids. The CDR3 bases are TGTGCCAGCAGTCCCATGACAGGGGGGGACTACGAGCAGTACTTC. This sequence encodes CASSPMTGGDYEQYF.

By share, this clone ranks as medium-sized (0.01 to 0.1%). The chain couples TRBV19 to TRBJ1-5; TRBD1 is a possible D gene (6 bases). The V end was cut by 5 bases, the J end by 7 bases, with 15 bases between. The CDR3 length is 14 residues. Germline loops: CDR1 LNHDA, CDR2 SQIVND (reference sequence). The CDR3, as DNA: TGTGCCAGTAGTTTTTCAGGGGTAGGGCAGCCCCAGCATTTT. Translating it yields CASSFSGVGQPQHF.

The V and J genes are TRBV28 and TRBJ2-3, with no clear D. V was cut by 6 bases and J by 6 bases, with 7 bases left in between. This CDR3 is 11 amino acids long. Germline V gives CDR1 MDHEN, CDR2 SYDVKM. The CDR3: CASRGRDTQYF. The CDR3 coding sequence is TGTGCCAGCAGGGGCCGGGATACGCAGTATTTT.